The 30 T cell receptor beta chains in this list originate from one sample, sequenced in a study of T-cell reconstitution after alpha-beta-depleted transplantation in children. Using unique molecular identifiers, the investigators prepared the TCRbeta library. TCRdb ran MiXCR on the PCR reads and lists one entry per CDR3 protein. The table lists about 440,000 distinct CDR3 sequences, around two fifths of them singletons. This sample comprised PBMCs, obtained before TCRalphabeta/CD19-depleted stem cell transplant. The receptor source for this set is a girl aged 2 to 9 with aplastic anemia, due to receive a stem cell transplant.

With respect to this clonotype: This could be a read error, since a much larger clone is one nucleotide away. The rearrangement uses TRBV20-1 and TRBJ2-5; 7 bases align to TRBD1. V lost 6 bases to trimming and J lost 7 bases; unmatched junction nucleotides: 14. The CDR3 runs 14 residues. Germline V CDR1 and CDR2: DFQATT, SNEGSKA (reference sequence). CDR3 region: CSAARGKPPVTQYF. CDR3 nucleotides: TGCAGTGCCGCCAGGGGGAAGCCCCCGGTGACCCAGTACTTC.

This clonotype has at least ten counts. This sequence joins TRBV9 and TRBJ1-1; TRBD1 is a possible D gene (6 bases). V was trimmed by 3 bases and J by 1 base, leaving 10 bases between them. The CDR3 is 14 residues long. Germline lookup yields CDR1 SGDLS and CDR2 YYNGEE. The CDR3, as DNA: TGTGCCAGCAGCGCGGGACACCCGAACACTGAAGCTTTCTTT. The encoded protein is CASSAGHPNTEAFF.

The gene calls are TRBV4-3 and TRBJ1-6, with 7 bases that match TRBD1. CDR1 and CDR2 (germline): LGHNA, YSLEER. The CDR3 loop spans 20 amino acids. V dropped 0 bases and J dropped 5; count of bases not matched to a gene: 16. The DNA of the CDR3 is TGCGCCAGCAGCCAAGACCCCCCGAACCGGGACAGCGGGGATAATTCACCCCTCCACTTT. This sequence encodes CASSQDPPNRDSGDNSPLHF.

The J gene is TRBJ2-1, the V gene TRBV4-2, with TRBD2 matching over 9 bases. Germline V gives CDR1 LGHNA, CDR2 YNFKEQ. Trimming cost V 1 base and J 5 bases; bases outside gene matches: 6. The CDR3 has 16 amino acids. The DNA for the CDR3 is TGTGCCAGCAGCCAAGGCGTCCGACTAGCGGACAATGAGCAGTTCTTC. Translated: CASSQGVRLADNEQFF.

This clonotype was seen just once. The chain combines TRBV5-1 with TRBJ2-5; tentatively, D is TRBD2 (6 bases). Germline values: CDR1 SGHRS, CDR2 YFSETQ. The CDR3 is made up of 14 amino acids. With 4 bases removed from V and 4 bases from J, the gap between germline ends came to 14 bases. The CDR3 DNA follows: TGCGCCAGCAGCATAGGGACCGGGGGAGAGACCCAGTACTTC. Its translation is CASSIGTGGETQYF. The variable domain in full, with the rest retrieved from reference TRBV5-1 and TRBJ2-5, is KAGVTQTPRYLIKTRGQQVTLSCSPISGHRSVSWYQQTPGQGLQFLFEYFSETQRNKGNFPGRFSGRQFSNSRSEMNVSTLELGDSALYLCASSIGTGGETQYFGPGTRLLVL.

The J gene is TRBJ2-1, the V gene TRBV7-3; D gene uncertain. The CDR3 has 14 residues. Trimming left V 5 bases short and J 6 bases short, with 14 bases between. Germline V lookup: CDR1 SGHTA, CDR2 FQGTGA. This CDR3 is CASSLGSPGNEQFF. Written as DNA, the CDR3 is TGTGCCAGCAGCCTAGGATCGCCGGGCAATGAGCAGTTCTTC.

This clonotype showed up many times. The rearrangement links TRBV20-1 to TRBJ1-5; no definite D call. Trimming removed 5 bases at V and 4 bases at J, with 9 bases between. The CDR3 runs to 12 residues. The germline CDR1 and CDR2 sequences are DFQATT and SNEGSKA (reference sequence). The DNA of the CDR3 is TGCAGTGCTTCCGGGGTAAATCAGCCCCAGCATTTT. It translates to CSASGVNQPQHF.

This clonotype was observed many times. The chain links TRBV10-3 to TRBJ2-1, with 14 nucleotides matching TRBD2. The J segment lost 6 bases and the V segment lost 6 bases, leaving 19 bases of the junction unmatched. Looked up from germline, CDR1 is ENHRY and CDR2 is SYGVKD. This CDR3 has 20 residues. CDR3 protein: CAIRMDRGRTSGRMRNEQFF. The CDR3 DNA is TGTGCCATCAGGATGGACAGGGGACGGACTAGCGGGAGGATGCGCAATGAGCAGTTCTTC.

The chain links TRBV30 to TRBJ2-6, with D perhaps matching TRBD2 (5 bases). The CDR3 is made up of 14 amino acids. Trimming took 7 bases from V and 0 from J, leaving 10 bases between them. The germline gives CDR1 GTSNPN, CDR2 SVGIG (reference sequence). CDR3 residues: CASGRGSGANVLTF. The CDR3 bases are TGTGCCTCTGGACGGGGCTCTGGGGCCAACGTCCTGACTTTC.

This clonotype was seen many times. CDR3 nucleotides: TGCGCCAGCCACCGACTGGGCAGCACAGATACGCAGTATTTT. Its protein is CASHRLGSTDTQYF. The V call is TRBV5-1, the J call TRBJ2-3; D gene uncertain. The CDR3 consists of 14 residues. Trimming stripped 7 bases from V and 0 bases from J, with 12 bases between. Germline assignment: CDR1 SGHRS and CDR2 YFSETQ.

This clonotype was observed a few times. For the CDR3, the DNA is TGTGCCAGCAGAGCAGGGGGCGGATATGGCTACACCTTC. This encodes CASRAGGGYGYTF. V gene TRBV12-3 or TRBV12-4 combines with J gene TRBJ1-2; 8 nucleotides match TRBD1. The CDR3 has 13 residues. Germline trimming cut 6 bases from V and 5 bases from J; bases unmatched to any gene: 5.

Many counts were recorded for this clonotype. The rearrangement joins TRBV20-1 to TRBJ2-1, with TRBD2 matching over 7 bases. Germline CDR1 reads DFQATT; CDR2 reads SNEGSKA (reference sequence). The CDR3 runs 16 residues. Trimming removed 1 base from V and 2 bases from J; junction bases left unmatched: 8. CDR3 sequence reads: CSARAIGGSTYNEQFF. CDR3 nucleotides: TGCAGTGCTAGAGCAATAGGCGGGAGCACCTACAATGAGCAGTTCTTC.

The rearrangement uses TRBV7-9 and TRBJ1-2; 8 positions match TRBD1. V was pared by 2 bases and J by 6 bases, with 8 bases of the junction left unmatched. The CDR3 totals 15 residues. CDR1 is SEHNR, CDR2 FQNEAQ, per germline (reference sequence). Here the CDR3 reads CASSLPGTTGDGYTF. The CDR3 bases are TGTGCCAGCAGCTTACCCGGAACGACAGGGGATGGCTACACCTTC.

The V call is TRBV7-9, the J call TRBJ2-1, with D possibly matching TRBD2 (5 bases). The CDR3 sequence is 12 residues long. Germline CDR1 reads SEHNR; CDR2 reads FQNEAQ (reference sequence). Trimming left V 5 bases short and J 8 bases short, with 10 bases between. This chain's CDR3 is CASSRSGYEQFF. DNA of the CDR3: TGTGCCAGCAGCCGCAGCGGATATGAGCAGTTCTTC. The variable domain in full, completed from reference TRBV7-9 and TRBJ2-1, reads DTGVSQNPRHKITKRGQNVTFRCDPISEHNRLYWYRQTLGQGPEFLTYFQNEAQLEKSRLLSDRFSAERPKGSFSTLEIQRTEQGDSAMYLCASSRSGYEQFFGPGTRLTVL.

This sequence joins TRBV12-3 or TRBV12-4 and TRBJ2-1, with D unclear. CDR3 length equals 12 residues. Between the trimmed V and J ends, which lost 6 bases and 4 bases, there was a span of 7 bases. CDR3 in amino acids: CASSMGYNEQFF. CDR3 in DNA: TGTGCCAGCAGCATGGGATACAATGAGCAGTTCTTC.

The rearrangement links TRBV7-6 to TRBJ2-3; possible D gene TRBD2, 7 bases. Germline V gene data show CDR1 as SGHVS and CDR2 as FNYEAQ. The CDR3 sequence is 18 residues long. V was cut by 5 bases and J by 0 bases, with 21 bases left in between. CDR3 bases: TGTGCCAGCAGCCGATCCTTTCAGGGGACTACTAGCACAGATACGCAGTATTTT. Translating gives CASSRSFQGTTSTDTQYF.

This clonotype was seen at least ten times. The rearrangement joins TRBV15 to TRBJ1-6; D gene ambiguous. Germline-derived CDR1 and CDR2 are LNHNV and YYDKDF (reference sequence). There are 15 residues in the CDR3. V lost 4 bases to trimming and J lost 0 bases, with 7 bases between them. In DNA form, the CDR3 reads TGTGCCACCAGCAAGACGAGCTCCTATAATTCACCCCTCCACTTT. This codes for CATSKTSSYNSPLHF.

V and J are TRBV12-3 or TRBV12-4 and TRBJ2-7; possible D gene TRBD2, 5 bases. The CDR3 totals 14 residues. Trimming left V 6 bases short and J 6 bases short, with 18 bases between. This chain's CDR3 is CASSPTRSTAEQYF. Written as DNA, the CDR3 is TGTGCCAGCAGCCCCACTAGATCAACGGCCGAGCAGTACTTC.

This clonotype was observed a few times. This chain uses TRBV6-1 with TRBJ1-2, with unresolved D. CDR1 and CDR2 from the germline V gene are MNHNS and SASEGT. Deletions cut 8 bases from V and 1 base from J, with 14 bases between. The CDR3 covers 14 residues. The chain's CDR3 is CASSPGGVNYGYTF. CDR3 in DNA: TGTGCCAGCTCCCCAGGCGGAGTTAACTATGGCTACACCTTC.

V gene TRBV20-1 combines with J gene TRBJ2-7, with D perhaps being TRBD1 or TRBD2 (5 bases each). CDR3 length: 13 residues. The V gene lost 6 bases and the J gene lost 4 bases, with 16 bases spanning the gap. Germline assignment: CDR1 DFQATT and CDR2 SNEGSKA (reference sequence). The CDR3 DNA sequence: TGCAGTGCACTTGGCCGGGACGGATACGAGCAGTACTTC. It specifies CSALGRDGYEQYF.

CDR3 sequence (DNA): TGTGCCAGCAGCGCCCAGGACAGTAGAGATACGCAGTATTTT. It translates to CASSAQDSRDTQYF. The chain uses TRBV7-3 and TRBJ2-3, with D perhaps matching TRBD1 (6 bases). Germline V CDR1 and CDR2: SGHTA, FQGTGA. This CDR3 is 14 amino acids long. The V gene lost 5 bases and the J gene lost 5 bases, with 14 bases spanning the gap.

The CDR3 DNA is TGTGCCAGCAGTGAACGGGAGGGGGCGGGAGACCCCACAGATACGCAGTATTTT. Translation gives CASSEREGAGDPTDTQYF. This chain joins TRBV6-1 and TRBJ2-3, with D maybe TRBD2 (8 bases). Trimming shortened V by 2 bases and J by 2 bases, and 20 bases separated the two germline ends. This CDR3 has 18 residues. Germline CDR1 reads MNHNS; CDR2 reads SASEGT.

This clonotype was seen a few times. This rearrangement joins TRBV7-9 to TRBJ2-3; 7 nucleotides agree with TRBD1. The length of the CDR3 is 15 residues. The V and J ends lost 2 bases and 5 bases, in that order; junction bases with no gene match: 7. Germline CDR1 is SEHNR and CDR2 is FQNEAQ (reference sequence). CDR3 protein: CASSLRDSPEDTQYF. As DNA, the CDR3 is TGTGCCAGCAGCTTAAGGGACAGCCCTGAAGATACGCAGTATTTT.

The chain employs TRBV20-1 and TRBJ2-1, with TRBD2 matching over 10 bases. The CDR3 has 12 residues. The J segment lost 10 bases and the V segment lost 2 bases, leaving 2 bases of the junction unmatched. Germline-derived CDR1 and CDR2 are DFQATT and SNEGSKA (reference sequence). DNA for the CDR3: TGCAGTGCTAGACTAGCGGGAGTCGAGCAGTTCTTC. This gives the protein CSARLAGVEQFF.

V gene TRBV7-2 combines with J gene TRBJ2-5, with 10 positions matching TRBD1. The CDR3 has 14 residues. Trimming took 5 bases from V and 3 from J; bases not matched to a gene: 3. Germline loops: CDR1 SGHTA, CDR2 FQGNSA. The CDR3 here is CASSQGTGEETQYF. In DNA form, the CDR3 reads TGTGCCAGCAGCCAGGGGACAGGGGAAGAGACCCAGTACTTC.

The chain recombines TRBV12-3 or TRBV12-4 with TRBJ1-5, with D possibly being TRBD1 (6 bases). CDR3 length: 13 amino acids. Trimming took 3 bases from V and 4 from J, leaving 7 bases between them. In nucleotides, the CDR3 is TGTGCCAGCAGTTTCAGGGGTAATCAGCCCCAGCATTTT. Protein sequence: CASSFRGNQPQHF.

The chain links TRBV6-2 or TRBV6-3 to TRBJ2-1, with D perhaps matching TRBD2 (6 bases). Trimming took 5 bases from V and 6 from J, leaving 14 bases between them. Germline assignment: CDR1 MNHEY and CDR2 SVGEGT. The CDR3 has 14 residues. The CDR3 sequence: CASSPLTSFNEQFF. The CDR3 DNA is TGTGCCAGCAGTCCCTTGACTAGTTTCAATGAGCAGTTCTTC.

This clonotype was picked up one time. The chain links TRBV20-1 to TRBJ1-2, with 9 bases lining up with TRBD1. This CDR3 spans 13 amino acids. V lost 6 bases and J lost 1; bases outside the gene matches: 3. CDR1 is DFQATT and CDR2 is SNEGSKA in the germline V gene (reference sequence). The CDR3 nucleotides are TGCAGTGCCCGGACAGGGGATAACTATGGCTACACCTTC. It is translated as CSARTGDNYGYTF.

The V call is TRBV29-1, the J call TRBJ2-3; TRBD2 matches 8 bases. The CDR3 loop spans 16 amino acids. Germline CDR1 is SQVTM and CDR2 is ANQGSEA. V shed 0 bases and J 1 base; nucleotides not matched to a gene: 6. The CDR3 is CSVEDREGEGTDTQYF. The CDR3 DNA sequence: TGCAGCGTTGAAGATCGGGAGGGGGAGGGCACAGATACGCAGTATTTT.

In this sample, this clonotype turned up a few times. The chain has TRBV29-1 and TRBJ2-7, with D possibly TRBD1 on 6 matching bases. The CDR3 has 13 amino acids. Germline lookup yields CDR1 SQVTM and CDR2 ANQGSEA. Deletions cut 7 bases from V and 3 bases from J, with 16 bases between. The DNA for the CDR3 is TGCAGCGCCTTGACAGGCCTTCTCTACGAGCAGTACTTC. This translates into CSALTGLLYEQYF.